A single sample is the source of the 18 T cell receptor beta chains below, sequenced in a study of blood T cell repertoires in COVID-19. Produced via immunoSEQ multiplex PCR; TCRdb's table is partial and in-frame only. This repertoire shows a few hundred thousand clones, roughly 91% found once; its top ten account for approximately 2%. The material sequenced was PBMCs or T cells enriched from blood (not recorded which). The receptors were sampled from a woman aged 60-75 years in a cohort exposed to, infected with or recovered from COVID-19 (not recorded which).

The chain recombines TRBV7-8 with TRBJ1-1; 10 bases match TRBD1. V gave up 5 bases and J gave up 4 bases; unmatched junction bases: 4. The CDR3 length is 14 residues. Looked up from germline, CDR1 is SGHVS and CDR2 is FQNEAQ. CDR3 nucleotide sequence: TGTGCCAGCAGCCGGACAGGGGGAGGCACTGAAGCTTTCTTT. The encoded protein is CASSRTGGGTEAFF.

The gene calls are TRBV11-3 and TRBJ1-1, with D possibly matching TRBD1 (5 bases). Germline CDR1 and CDR2: SGHNT and YENEEA. The length of the CDR3 is 14 residues. Trimming cost V 6 bases and J 4 bases, with 15 bases left between them. The CDR3 nucleotides read TGTGCCAGCAGGCCCGTCGGGGGGTCCACTGAAGCTTTCTTT. This encodes CASRPVGGSTEAFF. The full variable domain, completed using reference TRBV11-3 and TRBJ1-1, is EAGVVQSPRYKIIEKKQPVAFWCNPISGHNTLYWYLQNLGQGPELLIRYENEEAVDDSQLPKDRFSAERLKGVDSTLKIQPAELGDSAVYLCASRPVGGSTEAFFGQGTRLTVV.

The rearrangement uses TRBV3-1 (or the pseudogene TRBV3-2) and TRBJ2-1; 10 bases are shared with TRBD2. J lost 5 bases, V lost 4 bases, and 5 bases had no gene match. Germline V gives CDR1 LGHDT, CDR2 YNNKEL (reference sequence). CDR3 size: 15 residues. The CDR3 sequence: CASSPRTSGDNEQFF. CDR3 coding DNA: TGTGCCAGCAGCCCCCGGACTAGCGGTGACAATGAGCAGTTCTTC.

This clone was recorded a few times. This chain links TRBV29-1 with TRBJ2-3; 9 positions agree with TRBD1. This CDR3 is 15 amino acids long. J gave up 5 bases and V 6 bases, and 12 bases lay outside the gene matches. Germline values: CDR1 SQVTM, CDR2 ANQGSEA. The CDR3 coding sequence is TGCAGCGTGGTACCTACAGGGGGCGCGGGAGATACGCAGTATTTT. Translating gives CSVVPTGGAGDTQYF.

The chain combines TRBV7-9 with TRBJ1-1; 10 positions match TRBD1. Germline loops: CDR1 SEHNR, CDR2 FQNEAQ (reference sequence). The CDR3 has 13 residues. Trimming cost V 6 bases and J 7 bases; bases outside gene matches: 5. The CDR3 sequence: CASSRQGANEAFF. DNA for the CDR3: TGTGCCAGCAGTAGACAGGGGGCCAATGAAGCTTTCTTT.

CDR3 loop: CASSVGGSTGNTIYF. As DNA, the CDR3 is TGCGCCAGCAGCGTAGGCGGTTCCACTGGAAACACCATATATTTT. The chain links TRBV5-1 to TRBJ1-3; D is ambiguous. Trimming cost V 4 bases and J 2 bases, with 13 bases left between them. This CDR3 is 15 amino acids long. Germline V CDR1 and CDR2: SGHRS, YFSETQ.

The V and J genes are TRBV15 and TRBJ2-7, with D perhaps matching TRBD1 (8 bases). Germline CDR1 LNHNV, CDR2 YYDKDF (reference sequence). V shed 4 bases and J shed 3 bases, with 13 bases lying between them. The CDR3 contains 14 residues. This CDR3 reads CATSKGGTGYEQYF. CDR3 in DNA: TGTGCCACCAGCAAGGGGGGGACAGGCTACGAGCAGTACTTC.

J is TRBJ2-7 and V is TRBV28, with TRBD1 as a possible D gene (8 bases). V was shortened by 4 bases and J by 1 base, with 14 bases between the two germline ends. CDR1 MDHEN and CDR2 SYDVKM come from the germline V gene. The CDR3 runs to 15 residues. The CDR3 sequence is CASSSGQGGSYEQYF. The CDR3, as DNA: TGTGCCAGCAGTTCCGGACAGGGAGGGTCCTACGAGCAGTACTTC.

The chain combines TRBV25-1 with TRBJ1-4; D not certain. The germline gives CDR1 MGHDK, CDR2 SYGVNS. The CDR3 covers 15 residues. With 2 bases removed from V and 3 bases from J, the gap between germline ends came to 10 bases. Here the CDR3 DNA reads TGTGCCAGCAGTGAAAGAGAGGGATCTAATGAAAAACTGTTTTTT. This translates into CASSEREGSNEKLFF.

The chain combines TRBV7-9 with TRBJ2-1; D is unresolved. Looked up from germline, CDR1 is SEHNR and CDR2 is FQNEAQ (reference sequence). V was pared by 4 bases and J by 0 bases, with 13 bases between. The CDR3 length is 16 residues. The CDR3 nucleotides are TGTGCCAGCAGCTCTATGCCAGGCAGCTCCTACAATGAGCAGTTCTTC. Its translation: CASSSMPGSSYNEQFF.

V usage is TRBV9 and J usage is TRBJ2-3; 13 positions agree with TRBD2. This CDR3 contains 16 residues. Germline lookup yields CDR1 SGDLS and CDR2 YYNGEE. Unmatched junction bases numbered 4, after V lost 2 bases and J lost 4 bases. The CDR3 region is CASSVGTSGAPDTQYF. CDR3 nucleotide sequence: TGTGCCAGCAGCGTTGGGACTAGCGGGGCCCCAGATACGCAGTATTTT.

This sequence joins TRBV19 and TRBJ1-1, with 7 bases matching TRBD1. CDR3 length equals 17 residues. Germline-derived CDR1 and CDR2 are LNHDA and SQIVND (reference sequence). V lost 1 base, J lost 0 bases, and 8 bases stayed unmatched. The CDR3 nucleotides are TGTGCCAGTAGTATAGGTACAGGGGCGGGGATGAACACTGAAGCTTTCTTT. It translates to CASSIGTGAGMNTEAFF. Using reference TRBV19 and TRBJ1-1 for the parts outside the CDR3, the full variable domain is DGGITQSPKYLFRKEGQNVTLSCEQNLNHDAMYWYRQDPGQGLRLIYYSQIVNDFQKGDIAEGYSVSREKKESFPLTVTSAQKNPTAFYLCASSIGTGAGMNTEAFFGQGTRLTVV.

This chain links TRBV18 with TRBJ1-2, with 7 bases aligning to TRBD1. The CDR3 contains 16 residues. Looked up from germline, CDR1 is KGHSH and CDR2 is LQKENI. V shed 3 bases, J shed 0 bases, and the junction held 7 bases outside the gene matches. Written as DNA, the CDR3 is TGTGCCAGCTCACCGTCTGGGACAGTCACTAACTATGGCTACACCTTC. Protein product: CASSPSGTVTNYGYTF.

The V and J genes are TRBV10-3 and TRBJ1-1; TRBD1 might be the D (5 bases). CDR1 is ENHRY, CDR2 SYGVKD, per germline. The CDR3 totals 12 residues. The ends were cut back, 4 bases at V and 9 bases at J, with 12 bases in the middle. CDR3 DNA: TGTGCCATCAGTGCGCAGGGAACTCAAGCTTTCTTT. Amino acid sequence: CAISAQGTQAFF.

The V call is TRBV3-1 (or the pseudogene TRBV3-2), the J call TRBJ1-5; no definite D call. Trimming cost V 1 base and J 3 bases, with 7 bases left between them. This CDR3 has 14 residues. Germline V CDR1 and CDR2: LGHDT, YNNKEL (reference sequence). The CDR3 protein is CASSQARFNQPQHF. CDR3 nucleotide sequence: TGTGCCAGCAGCCAAGCGAGGTTCAATCAGCCCCAGCATTTT.

This chain joins TRBV19 and TRBJ1-2, with unresolved D. This CDR3 contains 14 residues. CDR1 is LNHDA and CDR2 is SQIVND in the germline V gene (reference sequence). V gave up 0 bases and J gave up 5 bases, with 10 bases separating them. The CDR3 DNA reads TGTGCCAGTAGTATAGATCGGAACGGGTATGGCTACACCTTC. This sequence encodes CASSIDRNGYGYTF.

This clone has only one observation. The chain recombines TRBV11-2 with TRBJ1-2, with D possibly TRBD1 on 5 matching bases. Germline assignment: CDR1 SGHAT and CDR2 FQNNGV. CDR3 length equals 13 residues. Trimming took 2 bases from V and 2 from J, leaving 6 bases between them. CDR3 sequence: CASSLSGNYGYTF. CDR3 nucleotide sequence: TGTGCCAGCAGCTTATCAGGGAACTATGGCTACACCTTC.

This sequence joins TRBV10-1 and TRBJ2-7; TRBD1 matches at 7 bases. The CDR3 totals 13 residues. The V gene's germline CDR1 is WNHNN and CDR2 SYGVQD (reference sequence). Losses at the gene ends were 6 bases for V and 5 bases for J; bases not matched to a gene: 7. CDR3 nucleotide sequence: TGCGCCAGCAGGGGGGACAGTATGAACGAGCAGTACTTC. Its translation: CASRGDSMNEQYF.